The clone carrying this T cell receptor (beta chain) was found many times. Its antigen is still unknown. V was cut by 8 bases and J by 0 bases, with 6 bases left in between. This CDR3 comprises 12 residues. The germline gives CDR1 SNHLY, CDR2 FYNNEI. Via MiXCR, TCRdb re-called the 5' RACE reads, giving one row per CDR3 protein. The sample lists tens of thousands of distinct CDR3 sequences, less than 5.5% occurring once. The sample belongs to a study of neurological immune-mediated disorders. Study-wide findings and caveats: When the repertoires were grouped phylogenetically, those of 18 of the 34 multiple sclerosis patients came together in a single cluster of related CDR3 sequences, which points to a possible repertoire-level signature.

The clonotype comes from a young man with multiple sclerosis. The rearrangement uses TRBV2 and TRBJ2-3; D unresolved. Sequenced: PBMCs. Here the CDR3 reads CASGLSTDTQYF. The CDR3 DNA is TGTGCCAGCGGGCTTAGCACAGATACGCAGTATTTT.